A selection of T cell receptor beta chains follows, all from one sample in a study of T-cell reconstitution after alpha-beta-depleted transplantation in children. One entry per CDR3 protein, called by TCRdb with MiXCR from the PCR reads. Of 700,000 to 950,000 distinct CDR3 sequences listed, about 16% are singletons. Sequencing was performed on PBMCs, mostly from graft donor cells, taken 360 days after TCRalphabeta/CD19-depleted stem cell transplant. Source of these receptors: a male patient aged 10 to 17 who had a stem cell transplant for acute lymphoblastic leukemia, so the T cells may come from the graft donor. CDR3s include the opening cysteine and the closing phenylalanine or tryptophan. Each record gives: V gene, D gene, clone size, J gene, CDR3 protein, CDR3 DNA. D genes are given only for firm matches. Expanded clones get a size class; other rows say once, few or many, or leave the size out.

>TRBV7-8|NA|few|TRBJ2-3
CASSLSLLSTDTQYF
TGTGCCAGCAGCTTAAGTCTGCTCTCGACCGATACGCAGTATTTT
>TRBV20-1|TRBD1|NA|TRBJ2-7
CSARQGLPHEQYF
TGCAGTGCTCGACAGGGGCTCCCTCACGAGCAGTACTTC
>TRBV19|NA|NA|TRBJ2-1
CASSISRYNEQFF
TGTGCCAGTAGTATTAGTCGCTACAATGAGCAGTTCTTC
>TRBV5-6|NA|NA|TRBJ1-2
CASSLGLGADGYTF
TGTGCCAGCAGCTTGGGGTTGGGGGCGGATGGCTACACCTTC
>TRBV4-1|TRBD2|many|TRBJ2-7
CASSRPTGTTYEQYF
TGCGCCAGCAGCCGTCCCACCGGGACTACCTACGAGCAGTACTTC
>TRBV29-1|NA|NA|TRBJ2-3
CSVEIRRIITDTQYF
TGCAGCGTTGAAATCCGGAGGATCATCACAGATACGCAGTATTTT
>TRBV25-1|NA|NA|TRBJ2-1
CASSEYSPGPNEQFF
TGTGCCAGCAGTGAATATAGTCCGGGACCCAATGAGCAGTTCTTC
>TRBV29-1|NA|NA|TRBJ1-2
CSANRASGLANYGYTF
TGCAGCGCCAACAGGGCGTCGGGGCTAGCTAACTATGGCTACACCTTC
>TRBV14|TRBD2|NA|TRBJ2-5
CASSQDVLWTSRETQYF
TGTGCCAGCAGCCAAGATGTCCTTTGGACTAGTCGGGAGACCCAGTACTTC
>TRBV5-1|NA|NA|TRBJ1-1
CASSDTDLNTEAFF
TGCGCCAGCAGCGATACAGATTTGAACACTGAAGCTTTCTTT
>TRBV4-1|NA|NA|TRBJ2-1
CASSQTGTPWDEQFF
TGCGCCAGCAGCCAGACAGGTACCCCTTGGGATGAGCAGTTCTTC
>TRBV7-2|NA|few|TRBJ2-2
CASSLMDGFTGELFF
TGTGCCAGCAGCTTAATGGATGGATTCACCGGGGAGCTGTTTTTT
>TRBV5-5|NA|many|TRBJ2-3
CASSLLSAADTQYF
TGTGCCAGCAGCTTGTTAAGTGCGGCGGATACGCAGTATTTT
>TRBV12-5|TRBD2|NA|TRBJ2-7
CASGLVSIGREPNEQYF
TGTGCTAGTGGTTTGGTAAGTATCGGGCGGGAGCCCAACGAGCAGTACTTC
>TRBV5-1|NA|few|TRBJ2-1
CASSLGLRTLEGDNEQFF
TGCGCCAGCAGCTTAGGTCTTAGAACATTGGAAGGTGACAATGAGCAGTTCTTC
>TRBV15|NA|NA|TRBJ2-2
CATTGTGELFF
TGTGCCACCACCGGGACCGGGGAGCTGTTTTTT
>TRBV18|NA|NA|TRBJ2-7
CASSETGVDYEQYF
TGTGCCAGCTCAGAAACGGGAGTTGACTACGAGCAGTACTTC
>TRBV7-6|NA|NA|TRBJ2-3
CASSRTGLQVTDTQYF
TGTGCCAGCAGCCGAACAGGGCTCCAGGTCACAGATACGCAGTATTTT
>TRBV5-6|NA|many|TRBJ2-5
CASSLEPYGAQETQYF
TGTGCCAGCAGCTTGGAGCCATACGGGGCCCAAGAGACCCAGTACTTC
>TRBV5-1|NA|NA|TRBJ2-4
CASSLERVGKTKNIQYF
TGCGCCAGCAGCTTGGAGCGTGTGGGGAAAACCAAAAACATTCAGTACTTC
>TRBV24-1|TRBD1|few|TRBJ2-5
CATSDSGQGAGETQYF
TGTGCCACCAGTGATTCGGGACAGGGGGCAGGAGAGACCCAGTACTTC
>TRBV30|TRBD2|NA|TRBJ2-3
CAWNIAGPPYTQYF
TGTGCCTGGAACATAGCGGGACCCCCTTATACGCAGTATTTT
>TRBV5-1|TRBD1|few|TRBJ2-7
CASSLGDRVGEQYF
TGCGCCAGCAGCTTGGGCGACAGGGTCGGCGAGCAGTACTTC
>TRBV29-1|TRBD1|NA|TRBJ1-2
CSVATGTGGYTF
TGCAGCGTCGCAACCGGGACAGGAGGCTACACCTTC
>TRBV19|TRBD2|NA|TRBJ2-7
CASRTKGAGVYEQYF
TGTGCCAGTAGAACGAAGGGAGCGGGGGTCTACGAGCAGTACTTC
>TRBV29-1|NA|many|TRBJ2-7
CSVEESTDSYEQYF
TGCAGCGTTGAAGAATCCACAGACTCCTACGAGCAGTACTTC
>TRBV29-1|NA|many|TRBJ2-7
CSVEASSYEQYF
TGCAGCGTTGAAGCTAGCTCCTACGAGCAGTACTTC
>TRBV27|TRBD2|NA|TRBJ2-3
CASRIAGGWPDTQYF
TGTGCCAGCAGAATAGCGGGAGGATGGCCAGATACGCAGTATTTT
>TRBV7-3|NA|few|TRBJ2-1
CASSLNGEHEQFF
TGTGCCAGCAGCTTAAACGGGGAGCATGAGCAGTTCTTC
>TRBV7-9|NA|NA|TRBJ2-3
CASRDDPGTQYF
TGTGCCAGCAGAGACGACCCCGGTACGCAGTATTTT
>TRBV18|NA|NA|TRBJ2-1
CASSPGLPGDEQFF
TGTGCCAGCTCACCGGGACTCCCCGGAGATGAGCAGTTCTTC
>TRBV11-1|TRBD2|many|TRBJ2-1
CASSHPTSGRFSSYNEQFF
TGTGCCAGCAGCCACCCTACTAGCGGGCGGTTTAGCTCCTACAATGAGCAGTTCTTC
>TRBV20-1|TRBD1|NA|TRBJ2-5
CSAQGQVQETQYF
TGCAGTGCTCAAGGACAGGTACAAGAGACCCAGTACTTC
>TRBV5-5|NA|few|TRBJ1-4
CASSLIGSWDEKLFF
TGTGCCAGCAGCTTGATTGGATCCTGGGATGAAAAACTGTTTTTT
>TRBV4-1|NA|few|TRBJ2-5
CASSQEWARAVWKTQYF
TGCGCCAGCAGCCAAGAGTGGGCCAGGGCCGTCTGGAAGACCCAGTACTTC
>TRBV20-1|NA|NA|TRBJ1-2
CSARDLGGTGYTF
TGCAGTGCTAGAGATTTGGGAGGGACTGGCTACACCTTC
>TRBV5-1|NA|NA|TRBJ2-2
CASSLPREGGELFF
TGCGCCAGCAGCTTGCCCCGAGAGGGCGGGGAGCTGTTTTTT
>TRBV11-2|NA|NA|TRBJ1-3
CASSLGGGIGNTIYF
TGTGCCAGCAGCTTAGGTGGGGGGATTGGAAACACCATATATTTT
>TRBV20-1|NA|few|TRBJ2-3
CSARGPGTHADTQYF
TGCAGTGCTAGAGGACCCGGGACCCACGCAGATACGCAGTATTTT
>TRBV5-1|NA|few|TRBJ1-3
CASSLGVRNSGNTIYF
TGCGCCAGCAGCTTGGGAGTACGGAACTCTGGAAACACCATATATTTT
>TRBV27|TRBD2|few|TRBJ2-7
CASSSLAGDSYEQYF
TGTGCCAGCAGTTCCCTAGCGGGAGACTCCTACGAGCAGTACTTC
>TRBV19|NA|few|TRBJ1-5
CAISPGGVVQPQHF
TGTGCCATCTCCCCGGGGGGGGTTGTGCAGCCCCAGCATTTT
>TRBV7-6|TRBD2|few|TRBJ2-2
CASSSSGRNTGELFF
TGTGCCAGCAGCTCTAGCGGGAGGAACACCGGGGAGCTGTTTTTT
>TRBV7-3|TRBD2|NA|TRBJ2-7
CASSLRASGSSGDSYEQYF
TGTGCCAGCAGCTTAAGGGCTAGCGGGTCCAGCGGGGACTCCTACGAGCAGTACTTC
>TRBV15|NA|NA|TRBJ2-1
CATSREIDALSYNEQFF
TGTGCCACCAGCAGAGAGATTGACGCCCTCTCCTACAATGAGCAGTTCTTC
>TRBV3-1|TRBD1|NA|TRBJ2-5
CASSSGQGRGWETQYF
TGTGCCAGCAGCTCGGGACAGGGAAGAGGATGGGAGACCCAGTACTTC
>TRBV7-6|TRBD2|once|TRBJ2-7
CASSLGLAGGGNEQYF
TGTGCCAGCAGCTTGGGACTAGCGGGAGGTGGAAACGAGCAGTACTTC
>TRBV19|NA|NA|TRBJ1-5
CASSITGQLIGYSNQPQHF
TGTGCCAGTAGTATAACAGGGCAGCTAATCGGTTATAGCAATCAGCCCCAGCATTTT
>TRBV12-3/TRBV12-4|TRBD1|NA|TRBJ1-4
CASSLERGRPEKLFF
TGTGCCAGCAGTTTAGAGAGGGGGCGCCCTGAAAAACTGTTTTTT
>TRBV20-1|TRBD2|NA|TRBJ2-7
CSARDPQREGYEQYF
TGCAGTGCTAGAGATCCCCAGCGGGAGGGGTACGAGCAGTACTTC
>TRBV2|NA|many|TRBJ2-7
CASSEPLLVLAYEQYF
TGTGCCAGCAGTGAACCACTCTTGGTTTTGGCTTACGAGCAGTACTTC
>TRBV6-6|NA|few|TRBJ1-1
CASILGPNTEAFF
TGTGCCAGCATTTTAGGGCCGAACACTGAAGCTTTCTTT
>TRBV24-1|TRBD2|NA|TRBJ2-1
CATSGAAGLGPLGNEQFF
TGTGCCACCAGTGGGGCAGCCGGACTAGGACCGTTAGGGAATGAGCAGTTCTTC
>TRBV29-1|TRBD1|NA|TRBJ1-2
CSASPGQGFGYTF
TGCAGCGCTTCCCCGGGACAGGGATTTGGCTACACCTTC
>TRBV12-3/TRBV12-4|NA|many|TRBJ2-7
CASSRTELPYEQYF
TGTGCCAGCAGCAGGACAGAGCTTCCCTACGAGCAGTACTTC
>TRBV4-1|NA|NA|TRBJ2-1
CASSQSETRAEFF
TGCGCCAGCAGCCAGAGCGAAACTAGGGCAGAGTTCTTC
>TRBV10-3|TRBD1|few|TRBJ2-1
CAISYTGGHNEQFF
TGTGCCATCAGTTATACAGGGGGGCACAATGAGCAGTTCTTC
>TRBV4-1|NA|few|TRBJ1-2
CASSQDAQVYGYTF
TGCGCCAGCAGCCAAGATGCGCAAGTCTATGGCTACACCTTC
>TRBV5-1|NA|NA|TRBJ1-5
CASSQGTANQPQHF
TGCGCCAGCAGCCAAGGGACGGCGAATCAGCCCCAGCATTTT
>TRBV12-3/TRBV12-4|TRBD2|few|TRBJ2-1
CASTWGGEIVEQFF
TGTGCCAGCACCTGGGGGGGAGAAATTGTTGAGCAGTTCTTC